This TCR beta chain came from a study of T-cell reconstitution after alpha-beta-depleted transplantation in children (dated by TCRdb to the mid-2010s). Concerning the study at large: Using TCR repertoire profiling, the study followed T-cell immune reconstitution in a quantitative way in children after TCRalphabeta/CD19-depleted allogeneic hematopoietic cell transplantation.

Including the terminal cysteine and phenylalanine, the CDR3 comprises 11 residues. Only the CDR3 portion is preserved as DNA: 33 bases, with reading frame beginning at the first base. Trimming costs V 6 bases and J 6 bases, and their ends lie 10 bases apart. Based on the germline V gene (reference sequence), the CDR1 and CDR2 sequences are GTSNPN and SVGIG. Receptors were amplified or captured by PCR. Instrument on record: Illumina HiSeq 2500. TCR libraries were prepared with molecular barcoding, using unique molecular identifiers to normalize TCRbeta repertoire quantification. TCRdb reprocessing: public reads trimmed at Q25 with fastp, clones called with MiXCR, in-frame beta chains kept. Records with the same CDR3 protein are collapsed into one entry carrying the most frequent genes and DNA. This sample has approximately 640,000 distinct CDR3 sequences in its table, and approximately 16% of those were observed once. 1.1% of the sample goes to the ten largest clones.

In regard to this clonotype: Its cognate antigen has yet to be identified. Per-base qualities were not stored, and no clone one base away is much larger.

The rearrangement combines TRBV30 with TRBJ2-3; possibly the D gene is TRBD2, per 5 matching bases. This material consisted of PBMCs from the stem cell graft donor, taken from the stem cell graft. The source is a human donor who donated a stem cell graft to a child with acute myeloid leukemia. The DNA is TGTGCCTGCTCCCCGGGGGATACGCAGTATTTT. It specifies CACSPGDTQYF.